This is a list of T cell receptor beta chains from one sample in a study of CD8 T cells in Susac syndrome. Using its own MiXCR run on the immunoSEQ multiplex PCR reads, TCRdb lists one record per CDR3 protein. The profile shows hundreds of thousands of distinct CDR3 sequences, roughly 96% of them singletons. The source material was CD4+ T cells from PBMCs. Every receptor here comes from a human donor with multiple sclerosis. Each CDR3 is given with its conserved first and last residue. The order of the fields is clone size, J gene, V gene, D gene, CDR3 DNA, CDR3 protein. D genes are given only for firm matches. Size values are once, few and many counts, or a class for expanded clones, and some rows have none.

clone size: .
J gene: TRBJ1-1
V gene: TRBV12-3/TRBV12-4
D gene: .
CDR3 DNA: TGTGCCAGCAGTTTTTCCAGCACTGAAGCTTTCTTT
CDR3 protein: CASSFSSTEAFF

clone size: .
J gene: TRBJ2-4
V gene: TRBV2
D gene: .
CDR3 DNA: TGTGCCAGCAGTGGGGAGGTGGGAGCCAAAAACATTCAGTACTTC
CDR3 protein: CASSGEVGAKNIQYF

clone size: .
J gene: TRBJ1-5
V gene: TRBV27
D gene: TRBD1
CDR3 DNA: TGTGCCAGCAGAACAGGGGTCGATCAGCCCCAGCATTTT
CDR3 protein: CASRTGVDQPQHF

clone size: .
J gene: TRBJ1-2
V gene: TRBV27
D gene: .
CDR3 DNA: TGTGCCAGCAGTTCGGGGTTCGGCTACACCTTC
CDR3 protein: CASSSGFGYTF

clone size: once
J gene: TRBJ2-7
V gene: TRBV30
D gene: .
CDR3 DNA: TGTGCCTGGAGTGTATCGGGGCTCTCCTACGAGCAGTACTTC
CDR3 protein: CAWSVSGLSYEQYF

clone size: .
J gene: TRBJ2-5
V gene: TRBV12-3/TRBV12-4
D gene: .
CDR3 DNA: TGTGCCTCCGGGGAGGGGGAAGGGAGGGAGACCCAGTACTTC
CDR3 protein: CASGEGEGRETQYF

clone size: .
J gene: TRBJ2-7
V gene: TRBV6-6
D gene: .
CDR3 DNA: TGTGCCAGCGGGTTCTCCAAGTACGAGCAGTACTTC
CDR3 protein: CASGFSKYEQYF

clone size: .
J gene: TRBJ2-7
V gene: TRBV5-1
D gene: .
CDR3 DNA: TGCGCCAGCAGCTGGGGATGGGGGTCCCTCTCCTACGAGCAGTACTTC
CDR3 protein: CASSWGWGSLSYEQYF

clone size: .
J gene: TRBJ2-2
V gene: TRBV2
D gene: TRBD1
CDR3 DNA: TGTGCCAGCAGAACCGACAGGGCGAACACCGGGGAGCTGTTTTTT
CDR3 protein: CASRTDRANTGELFF

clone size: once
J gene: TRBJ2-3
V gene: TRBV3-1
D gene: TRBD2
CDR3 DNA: TGTGCCAGCAGCCGCTTGACTAGCGGGGATCATACGCAGTATTTT
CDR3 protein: CASSRLTSGDHTQYF

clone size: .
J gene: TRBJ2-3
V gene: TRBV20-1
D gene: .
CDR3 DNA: TGCAGTGCTAGCGGTCCAGGGCGGGGCAAGGGGTACACAGATACGCAGTATTTT
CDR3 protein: CSASGPGRGKGYTDTQYF

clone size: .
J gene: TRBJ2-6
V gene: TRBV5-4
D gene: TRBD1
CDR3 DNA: TGTGCCAGCACCACCCGGGACAGTAGGCCTGGGGCCAACGTCCTGACTTTC
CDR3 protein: CASTTRDSRPGANVLTF

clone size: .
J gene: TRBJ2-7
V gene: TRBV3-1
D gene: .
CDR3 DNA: TGTGCCAGCAGCCAAAAGGTGCGTAGCGGCGAGCAGTACTTC
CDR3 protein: CASSQKVRSGEQYF

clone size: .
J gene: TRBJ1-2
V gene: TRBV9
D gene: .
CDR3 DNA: TGTGCCAGCAGGTCCCTAGCCGCCTATGGCTACACCTTC
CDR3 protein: CASRSLAAYGYTF

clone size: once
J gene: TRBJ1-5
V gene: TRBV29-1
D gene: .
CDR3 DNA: TGCAGCGTTGTAGGGGGGGCTACGGAGCCCCAGCATTTT
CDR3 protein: CSVVGGATEPQHF

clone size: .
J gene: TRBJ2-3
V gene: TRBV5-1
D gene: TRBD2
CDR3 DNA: TGCGCCAGCAGCTCCCCTAGCGGGAGAACCGCAGATACGCAGTATTTT
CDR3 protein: CASSSPSGRTADTQYF

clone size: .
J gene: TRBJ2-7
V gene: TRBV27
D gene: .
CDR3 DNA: TGTGCCAGCAGTTTCGCAGGGGTGGAGGAGGGGTACGAGCAGTACTTC
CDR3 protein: CASSFAGVEEGYEQYF

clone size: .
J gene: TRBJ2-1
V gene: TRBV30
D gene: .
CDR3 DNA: TGTGCCTGGGGCCTGGGGATCTCGGCGGATGAGCAGTTCTTC
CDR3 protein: CAWGLGISADEQFF

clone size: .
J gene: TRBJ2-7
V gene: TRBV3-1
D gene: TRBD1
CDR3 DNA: TGTGCCAGCAGCCATGGAGACAGGGGACACGAGCAGTACTTC
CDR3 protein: CASSHGDRGHEQYF

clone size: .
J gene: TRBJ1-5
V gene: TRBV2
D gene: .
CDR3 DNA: TGTGCCAGCAGTACAGACAGTTATCAGCCCCAGCATTTT
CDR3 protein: CASSTDSYQPQHF

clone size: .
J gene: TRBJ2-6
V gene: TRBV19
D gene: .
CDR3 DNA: TGTGCCAGTAGTATCGCCAGGGGAGCTGGGGCCAACGTCCTGACTTTC
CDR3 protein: CASSIARGAGANVLTF

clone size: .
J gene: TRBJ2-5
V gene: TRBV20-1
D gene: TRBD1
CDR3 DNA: TGCAGTGCTAGAGCACAGGGGAAAGAGACCCAGTACTTC
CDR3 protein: CSARAQGKETQYF

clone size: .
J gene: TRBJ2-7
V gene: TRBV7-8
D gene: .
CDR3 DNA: TGTGCCAGCCGTACGGCCGGACCCTACGAGCAGTACTTC
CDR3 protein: CASRTAGPYEQYF

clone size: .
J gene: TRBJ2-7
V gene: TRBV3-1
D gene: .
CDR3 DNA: TGTGCCAGCAGCCAACTCGGCGGTGCCTACGAGCAGTACTTC
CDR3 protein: CASSQLGGAYEQYF

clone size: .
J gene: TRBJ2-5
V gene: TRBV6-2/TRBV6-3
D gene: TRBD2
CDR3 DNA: TGTGCCAGCAGTTACACCAGGACTAGCGGAGGACAAGAGACCCAGTACTTC
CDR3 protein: CASSYTRTSGGQETQYF

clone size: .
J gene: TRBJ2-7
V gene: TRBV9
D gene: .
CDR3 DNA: TGTGCCAGCAGCGTAGAGCAGGACGCACCCTACGAGCAGTACTTC
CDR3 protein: CASSVEQDAPYEQYF

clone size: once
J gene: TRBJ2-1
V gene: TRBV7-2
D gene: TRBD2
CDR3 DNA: TGTGCCAGCAGCTCCCAGACTAGCGGGATTAGTTTCGGTGAGCAGTTCTTC
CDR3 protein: CASSSQTSGISFGEQFF

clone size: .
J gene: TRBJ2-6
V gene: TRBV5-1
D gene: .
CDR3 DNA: TGCGCCAGCAGCTTGCGGGGGAACTCTGGGGCCAACGTCCTGACTTTC
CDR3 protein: CASSLRGNSGANVLTF

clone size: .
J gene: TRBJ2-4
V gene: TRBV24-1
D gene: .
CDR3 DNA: TGTGCCACCAGTGAGAGAGAGTACTTC
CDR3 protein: CATSEREYF

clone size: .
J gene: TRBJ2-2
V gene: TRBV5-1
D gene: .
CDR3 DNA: TGCGCCAGCAGCTTAGATCCGACGGAGCTGGTCACCGGGGAGCTGTTTTTT
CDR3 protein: CASSLDPTELVTGELFF

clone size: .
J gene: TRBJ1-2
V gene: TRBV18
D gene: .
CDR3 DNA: TGTGCCAGCTCACCAATTGGGGGGAATGGCTACACCTTC
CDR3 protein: CASSPIGGNGYTF

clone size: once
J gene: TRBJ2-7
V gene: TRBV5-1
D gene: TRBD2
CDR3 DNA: TGCGCCAGCAGCCCAGCGGGAACGACCTACGAGCAGTACTTC
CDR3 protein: CASSPAGTTYEQYF

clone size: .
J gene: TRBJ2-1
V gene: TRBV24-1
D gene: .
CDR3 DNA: TGTGCCACCAGTGATTCCACTTCCAATGAGCAGTTCTTC
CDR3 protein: CATSDSTSNEQFF

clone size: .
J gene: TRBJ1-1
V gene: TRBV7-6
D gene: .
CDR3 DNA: TGTGCCAGCAGCTTACACACTTGGAACACTGAAGCTTTCTTT
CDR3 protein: CASSLHTWNTEAFF

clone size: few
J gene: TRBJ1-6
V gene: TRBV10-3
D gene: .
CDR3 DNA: TGTGCCATCAGTGAGGACAGGCCGACACCCCTCCACTTT
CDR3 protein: CAISEDRPTPLHF

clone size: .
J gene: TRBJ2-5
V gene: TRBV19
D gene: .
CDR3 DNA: TGTGCCAGTAGTGTTGTGACGGGACGACCAAAAGAGACCCAGTACTTC
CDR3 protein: CASSVVTGRPKETQYF

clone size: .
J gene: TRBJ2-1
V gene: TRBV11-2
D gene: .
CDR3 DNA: TGTGCCAGCAGCTTAGTTCCTAGCGCGAGCTCCTACAATGAGCAGTTCTTC
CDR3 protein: CASSLVPSASSYNEQFF

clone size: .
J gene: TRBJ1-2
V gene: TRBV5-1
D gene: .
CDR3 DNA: TGCGCCAGCAGCGCGGAGAGAGGTCGGCTTGGCTACACCTTC
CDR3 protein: CASSAERGRLGYTF

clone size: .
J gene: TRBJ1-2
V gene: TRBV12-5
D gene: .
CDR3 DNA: TGTGCTAGTGGCGATACGTGGGGCTACACCTTC
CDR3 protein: CASGDTWGYTF

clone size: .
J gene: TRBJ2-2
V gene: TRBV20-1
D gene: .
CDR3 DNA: TGCAGTGCTAGTGCTGGGTCCGGGGAGCTGTTTTTT
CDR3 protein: CSASAGSGELFF

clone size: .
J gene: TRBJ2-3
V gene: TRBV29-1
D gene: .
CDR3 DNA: TGCAGCGTTGTCCCACAACCCGCCGCAGATACGCAGTATTTT
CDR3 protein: CSVVPQPAADTQYF

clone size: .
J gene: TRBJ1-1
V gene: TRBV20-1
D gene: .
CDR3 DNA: TGCAGTGCTAGTGAGGGGCGGGTCACTGAAGCTTTCTTT
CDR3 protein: CSASEGRVTEAFF

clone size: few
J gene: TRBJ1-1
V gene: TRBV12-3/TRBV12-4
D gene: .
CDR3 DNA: TGTGCCAGCAGTTTGGGGGAAAACACTGAAGCTTTCTTT
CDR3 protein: CASSLGENTEAFF

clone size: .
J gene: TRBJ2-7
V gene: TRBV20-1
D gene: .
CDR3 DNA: TGCAGTGCTAGAGATACTGGGTACAGCTCCTACGAGCAGTACTTC
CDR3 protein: CSARDTGYSSYEQYF

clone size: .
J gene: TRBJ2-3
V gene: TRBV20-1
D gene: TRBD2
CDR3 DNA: TGCAGTGCACCTAGCGGCGGGGGATCGGATACGCAGTATTTT
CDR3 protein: CSAPSGGGSDTQYF

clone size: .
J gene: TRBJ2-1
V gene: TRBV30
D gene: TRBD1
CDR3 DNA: TGTGCCTGGAGTCCAGGGGGCTATGAGCAGTTCTTC
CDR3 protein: CAWSPGGYEQFF

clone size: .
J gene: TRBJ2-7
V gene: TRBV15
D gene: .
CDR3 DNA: TGTGCCACCAGCAGAGGAAAGGTCTACGAGCAGTACTTC
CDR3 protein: CATSRGKVYEQYF

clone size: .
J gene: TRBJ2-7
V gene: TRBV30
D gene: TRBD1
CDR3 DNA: TGTGCCACCTCCTCGGACAGGGGGCGGTACGAGCAGTACTTC
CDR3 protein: CATSSDRGRYEQYF

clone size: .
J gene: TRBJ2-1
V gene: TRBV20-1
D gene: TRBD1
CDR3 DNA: TGCAGTGCTAGAGAGGGACAGGGGGCCTTTAATGAGCAGTTCTTC
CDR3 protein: CSAREGQGAFNEQFF

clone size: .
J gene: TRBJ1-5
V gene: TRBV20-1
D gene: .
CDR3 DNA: TGCAGTGCTAATCTACACTCTAGCAATCAGCCCCAGCATTTT
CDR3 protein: CSANLHSSNQPQHF

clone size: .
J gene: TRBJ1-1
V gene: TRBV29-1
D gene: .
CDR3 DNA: TGCAGCGTTGAATCGAACACTGAAGCTTTCTTT
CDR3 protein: CSVESNTEAFF

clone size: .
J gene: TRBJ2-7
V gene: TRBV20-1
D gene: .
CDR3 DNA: TGCAGTGCGTCGGCAGGGGTGCAGTACTTC
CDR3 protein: CSASAGVQYF